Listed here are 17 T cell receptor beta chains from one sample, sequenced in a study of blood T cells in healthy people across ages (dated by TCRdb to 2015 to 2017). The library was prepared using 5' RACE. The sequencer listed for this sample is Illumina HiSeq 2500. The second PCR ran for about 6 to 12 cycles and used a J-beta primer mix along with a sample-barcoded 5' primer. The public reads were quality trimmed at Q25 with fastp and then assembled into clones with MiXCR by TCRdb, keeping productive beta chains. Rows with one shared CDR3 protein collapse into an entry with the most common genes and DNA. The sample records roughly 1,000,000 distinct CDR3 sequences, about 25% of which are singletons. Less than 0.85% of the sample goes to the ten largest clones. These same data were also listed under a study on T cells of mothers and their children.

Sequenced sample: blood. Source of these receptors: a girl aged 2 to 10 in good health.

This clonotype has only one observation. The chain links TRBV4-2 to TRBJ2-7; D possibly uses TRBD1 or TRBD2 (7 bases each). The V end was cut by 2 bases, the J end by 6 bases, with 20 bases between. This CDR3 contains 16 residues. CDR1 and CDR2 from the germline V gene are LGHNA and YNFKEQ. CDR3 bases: TGTGCCAGCAGCCAATGGATAGCAGGGGGGGTGAGCGAGCAGTACTTC. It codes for CASSQWIAGGVSEQYF.

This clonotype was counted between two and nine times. The CDR3 region is CASSSNTGVGCNEQFF. The CDR3 region has the DNA TGCGCCAGCAGCTCCAACACGGGGGTTGGATGCAATGAGCAGTTCTTC. The gene calls are TRBV5-1 and TRBJ2-1; D might be TRBD2 (6 bases). The length of the CDR3 is 16 residues. The ends were cut back, 3 bases at V and 6 bases at J, with 19 bases in the middle. From germline, CDR1 is SGHRS and CDR2 YFSETQ.

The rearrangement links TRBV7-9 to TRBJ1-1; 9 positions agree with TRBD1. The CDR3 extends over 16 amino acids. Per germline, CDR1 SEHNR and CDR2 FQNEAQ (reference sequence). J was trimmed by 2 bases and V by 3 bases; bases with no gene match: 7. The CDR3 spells CASSFSGQGINTEAFF. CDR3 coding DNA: TGTGCCAGCAGCTTTTCAGGACAGGGGATCAACACTGAAGCTTTCTTT.

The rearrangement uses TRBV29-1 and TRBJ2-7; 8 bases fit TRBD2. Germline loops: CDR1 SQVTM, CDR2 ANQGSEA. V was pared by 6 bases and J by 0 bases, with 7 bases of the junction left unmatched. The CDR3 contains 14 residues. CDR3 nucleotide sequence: TGCAGCGTCAGCGAGCGGGAGTCCTCCTACGAGCAGTACTTC. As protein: CSVSERESSYEQYF.

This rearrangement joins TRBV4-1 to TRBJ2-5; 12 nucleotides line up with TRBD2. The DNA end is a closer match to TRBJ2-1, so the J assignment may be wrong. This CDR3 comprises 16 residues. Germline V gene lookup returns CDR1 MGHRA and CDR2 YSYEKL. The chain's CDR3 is CASSPGLAGLYNEQFF. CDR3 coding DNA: TGCGCCAGCAGCCCGGGACTAGCGGGTCTATACAATGAGCAGTTCTTC.

This CDR3 is CASSQDLVGSGSTDTQYF. The CDR3 DNA reads TGTGCCAGCAGCCAAGATTTAGTGGGTAGCGGGAGCACAGATACGCAGTATTTT. The chain links TRBV3-1 to TRBJ2-3; 7 nucleotides align to TRBD2. CDR1 is LGHDT, CDR2 YNNKEL, per germline (reference sequence). V shed 0 bases and J 0 bases; nucleotides not matched to a gene: 9. This CDR3 region has 18 residues.

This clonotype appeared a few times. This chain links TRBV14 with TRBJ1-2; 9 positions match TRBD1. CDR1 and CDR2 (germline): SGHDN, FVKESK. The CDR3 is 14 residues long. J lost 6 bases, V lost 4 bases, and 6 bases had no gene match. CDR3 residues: CASSRLDRGDGYTF. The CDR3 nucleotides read TGTGCCAGCAGCCGATTGGACAGGGGAGATGGCTACACCTTC. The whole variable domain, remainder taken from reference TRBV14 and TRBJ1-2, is EAGVTQFPSHSVIEKGQTVTLRCDPISGHDNLYWYRRVMGKEIKFLLHFVKESKQDESGMPNNRFLAERTGGTYSTLKVQPAELEDSGVYFCASSRLDRGDGYTFGSGTRLTVV.

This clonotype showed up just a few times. For the CDR3, the DNA is TGTGCCACCAGCCGGGGTGGGGGCTACGAGCAGTACTTC. This sequence encodes CATSRGGGYEQYF. The chain carries TRBV24-1 and TRBJ2-7; either TRBD1 or TRBD2 may fit D (5 bases each). Trimming took 7 bases from V and 3 from J, leaving 12 bases between them. The CDR3 contains 13 residues. The germline V gene has CDR1 KGHDR and CDR2 SFDVKD.

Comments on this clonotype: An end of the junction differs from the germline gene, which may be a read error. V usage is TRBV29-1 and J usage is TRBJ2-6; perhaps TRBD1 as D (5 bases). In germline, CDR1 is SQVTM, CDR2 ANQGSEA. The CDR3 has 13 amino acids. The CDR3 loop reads CSVWAAGASVLTF. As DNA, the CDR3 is TGCAGCGTTTGGGCTGCTGGGGCCAGCGTCCTGACTTTC.

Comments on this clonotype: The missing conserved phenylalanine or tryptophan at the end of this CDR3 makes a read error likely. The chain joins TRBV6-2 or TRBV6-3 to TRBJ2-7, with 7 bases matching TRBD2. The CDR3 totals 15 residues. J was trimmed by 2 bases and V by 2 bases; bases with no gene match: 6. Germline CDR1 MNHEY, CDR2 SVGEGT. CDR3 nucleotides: TGTGCCAGCAGTTACCGGGAGGTCCCAACCTACGAGCAGTACTCC. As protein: CASSYREVPTYEQYS.

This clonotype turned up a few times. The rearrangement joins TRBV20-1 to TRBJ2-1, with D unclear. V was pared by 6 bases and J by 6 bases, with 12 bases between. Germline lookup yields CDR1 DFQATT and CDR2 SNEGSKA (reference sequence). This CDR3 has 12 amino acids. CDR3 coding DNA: TGCAGTGCCCCTTTTCCCGGCAATGAGCAGTTCTTC. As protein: CSAPFPGNEQFF.

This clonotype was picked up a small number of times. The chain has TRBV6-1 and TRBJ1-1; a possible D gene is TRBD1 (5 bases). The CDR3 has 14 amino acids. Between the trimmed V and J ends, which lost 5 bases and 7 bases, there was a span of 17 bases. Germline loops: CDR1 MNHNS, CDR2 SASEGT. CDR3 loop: CASSLSGTVYEAFF. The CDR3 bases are TGTGCCAGCAGTCTTTCTGGGACTGTTTATGAAGCTTTCTTT.

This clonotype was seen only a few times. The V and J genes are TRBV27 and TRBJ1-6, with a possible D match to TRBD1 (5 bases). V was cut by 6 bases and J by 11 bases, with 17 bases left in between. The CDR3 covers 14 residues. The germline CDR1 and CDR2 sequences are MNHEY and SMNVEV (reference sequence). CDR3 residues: CASRGEGRVPPLHF. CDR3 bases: TGTGCCAGCAGGGGTGAGGGGAGGGTGCCACCCCTCCACTTT.

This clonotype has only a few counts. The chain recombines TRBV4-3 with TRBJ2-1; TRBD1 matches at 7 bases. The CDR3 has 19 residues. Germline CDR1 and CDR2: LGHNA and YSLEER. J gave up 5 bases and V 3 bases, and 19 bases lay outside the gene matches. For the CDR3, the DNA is TGCGCCAGCAGCCAGCTGGAAACAGGGGTTACAATGGTCCACAATGAGCAGTTCTTC. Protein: CASSQLETGVTMVHNEQFF.

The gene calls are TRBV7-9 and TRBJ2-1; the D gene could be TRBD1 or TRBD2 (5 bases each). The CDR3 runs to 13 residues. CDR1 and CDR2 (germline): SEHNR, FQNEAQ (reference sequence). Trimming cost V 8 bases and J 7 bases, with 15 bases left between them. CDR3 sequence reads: CASLTGRHNEQFF. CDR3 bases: TGTGCCAGCTTAACGGGGCGTCATAATGAGCAGTTCTTC.

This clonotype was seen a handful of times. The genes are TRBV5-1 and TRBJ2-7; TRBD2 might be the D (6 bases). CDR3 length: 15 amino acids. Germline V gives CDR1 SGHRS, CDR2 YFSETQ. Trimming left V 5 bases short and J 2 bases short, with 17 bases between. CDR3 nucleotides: TGCGCCAGCAGTCTCGGGGGTAGCGGAACCTACGAGCAGTACTTC. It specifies CASSLGGSGTYEQYF.

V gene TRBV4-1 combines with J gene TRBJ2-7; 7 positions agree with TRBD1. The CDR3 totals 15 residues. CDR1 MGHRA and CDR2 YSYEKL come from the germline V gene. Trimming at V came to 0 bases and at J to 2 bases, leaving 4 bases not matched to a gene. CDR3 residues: CASSQDFGTAYEQYF. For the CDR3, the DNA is TGCGCCAGCAGCCAAGATTTTGGGACAGCCTACGAGCAGTACTTC.